The clone carrying this T cell receptor (beta chain) was counted a few times. Its antigen is unidentified. This sample is drawn from a study of blood T cells in healthy people across ages. General study results and limits: A roughly linear age-dependent decrease characterized TCR beta diversity per million T cells.

Then a second PCR, running roughly 6 to 11 cycles, was carried out with a sample-barcoded 5' primer and a J-beta primer mix. A single record per CDR3 protein comes from TCRdb applying MiXCR to the 5' RACE reads. This table holds about 970,000 distinct CDR3 sequences, roughly half found once. V shed 1 base and J shed 2 bases, with 24 bases lying between them. The V gene's germline CDR1 is LNHNV and CDR2 YYDKDF (reference sequence). The CDR3 totals 19 residues. The people who gave samples were healthy Caucasians from Russia, aged roughly 6 to 100. The sequenced sample consisted of blood. This receptor was obtained from a woman aged 55 to 70 in good health. The chain combines TRBV15 with TRBJ2-7; unclear D gene. CDR3 coding DNA: TGTGCCACCAGCAGAGTAAGGACCCACGTCGAAGCGAGAACCTACGAGCAGTACTTC. Residues: CATSRVRTHVEARTYEQYF.